This is a list of T cell receptor beta chains from one sample in a study of CD8 T cells in Susac syndrome. TCRdb reprocessed the immunoSEQ multiplex PCR reads with MiXCR, giving one entry per CDR3 protein. This sample has about 120,000 distinct CDR3 sequences; less than 95% occur once, and the top ten carry roughly 0.12%. Sample: CD8+ T cells from PBMCs. Receptors originate from a human donor in good health. Each CDR3 is given with its conserved first and last residue. The D gene is left open where the match is weak. The size entry is marked missing in some rows and otherwise reads once, few, many or a size class.

>NA|few|TRBV7-9|TRBJ1-5
CASSLNSNQPQHF
TGTGCCAGCAGCTTAAATAGCAATCAGCCCCAGCATTTT
>NA|NA|TRBV7-2|TRBJ1-2
CASSLTGLDYGYTF
TGTGCCAGCAGCCTAACAGGGTTAGACTATGGCTACACCTTC
>TRBD2|NA|TRBV7-2|TRBJ2-7
CASSLIVSAGGYEQYF
TGTGCCAGCAGCTTAATAGTTTCAGCGGGGGGGTACGAGCAGTACTTC
>TRBD1|once|TRBV7-3|TRBJ2-5
CASSVTGVRETQYF
TGTGCCAGCAGCGTTACAGGGGTACGAGAGACCCAGTACTTC
>TRBD2|NA|TRBV20-1|TRBJ2-7
CSASRAGGTDEQYF
TGCAGTGCTAGTCGAGCGGGAGGGACCGACGAGCAGTACTTC
>NA|NA|TRBV27|TRBJ1-1
CASSLSWDPTEAFF
TGTGCCAGCAGTTTATCGTGGGACCCCACTGAAGCTTTCTTT
>NA|NA|TRBV6-6|TRBJ2-2
CASSYQSMTGELFF
TGTGCCAGCAGTTACCAGTCAATGACCGGGGAGCTGTTTTTT
>TRBD2|NA|TRBV4-2|TRBJ2-7
CASSQESGSRYEQYF
TGTGCCAGCAGCCAAGAAAGCGGGAGTAGGTACGAGCAGTACTTC
>TRBD1|NA|TRBV6-1|TRBJ2-7
CASRPDREFYEQYF
TGTGCCAGCAGGCCGGACAGGGAGTTCTACGAGCAGTACTTC
>NA|NA|TRBV7-6|TRBJ2-1
CASSLNIRDSNEQFF
TGTGCCAGCAGCTTAAACATCAGGGATAGTAATGAGCAGTTCTTC